The 5 T cell receptor beta chains presented below share a single source sample, sequenced in a study of shared clonotypes between healthy human individuals. Using immunoSEQ multiplex PCR, the repertoire was profiled, and TCRdb retains in-frame clones only, with some absent. In the table there are about 2 million clones, about 94% of which are singletons. CD45RO-negative, CCR7-positively selected cells formed the naive CD8 fraction, excluding terminally differentiated effector memory CD45RA+ cells. The specimen sequenced was naive CD8+ T cells sorted from blood. Source of these receptors: a young man in good health.

The chain is built from TRBV13 and TRBJ2-7; 8 bases are shared with TRBD2. CDR1 PRHDT and CDR2 FYEKMQ come from the germline V gene (reference sequence). The trim removed 3 bases at V and 1 base at J, leaving 2 bases unmatched. The CDR3 is 14 amino acids. CDR3 in amino acids: CASSFPSGSYEQYF. The DNA of the CDR3 is TGTGCCAGCAGCTTTCCTAGCGGGTCCTACGAGCAGTACTTC.

This chain links TRBV7-6 with TRBJ2-5; 13 nucleotides align to TRBD2. The germline V gene has CDR1 SGHVS and CDR2 FNYEAQ. J gave up 3 bases and V 2 bases, and 3 bases lay outside the gene matches. This CDR3 spans 16 amino acids. CDR3 loop: CASSLSGLAGEETQYF. For the CDR3, the DNA is TGTGCCAGCAGCTTATCCGGACTAGCGGGAGAAGAGACCCAGTACTTC.

The rearrangement joins TRBV2 to TRBJ2-7; D is possibly TRBD2 (7 bases). The V end was cut by 7 bases, the J end by 2 bases, with 15 bases between. Per germline, CDR1 SNHLY and CDR2 FYNNEI. The CDR3 runs 14 residues. The CDR3 coding sequence is TGTGCCAGCACGGGGGGCAGCCAGACCTACGAGCAGTACTTC. Its translation: CASTGGSQTYEQYF.

This chain joins TRBV4-3 and TRBJ2-5; 10 bases align to TRBD2. After removal of 0 bases from V and 1 base from J, the junction contained 5 bases not matched to a gene. The CDR3 has 17 residues. The germline CDR1 and CDR2 sequences are LGHNA and YSLEER. The CDR3 sequence is CASSQDSSGRAQETQYF. The CDR3 DNA reads TGCGCCAGCAGCCAAGATTCTAGCGGGAGAGCCCAAGAGACCCAGTACTTC.

Notes on this clone: Other DNA sequences within the sample encode an identical CDR3. The chain combines TRBV7-6 with TRBJ1-3; D might be TRBD1 (5 bases). CDR1 and CDR2 (germline): SGHVS, FNYEAQ. This CDR3 contains 14 residues. V was pared by 0 bases and J by 2 bases, with 5 bases between. CDR3 DNA: TGTGCCAGCAGCTTAGCAGGGGCTGGAAACACCATATATTTT. Translated: CASSLAGAGNTIYF.